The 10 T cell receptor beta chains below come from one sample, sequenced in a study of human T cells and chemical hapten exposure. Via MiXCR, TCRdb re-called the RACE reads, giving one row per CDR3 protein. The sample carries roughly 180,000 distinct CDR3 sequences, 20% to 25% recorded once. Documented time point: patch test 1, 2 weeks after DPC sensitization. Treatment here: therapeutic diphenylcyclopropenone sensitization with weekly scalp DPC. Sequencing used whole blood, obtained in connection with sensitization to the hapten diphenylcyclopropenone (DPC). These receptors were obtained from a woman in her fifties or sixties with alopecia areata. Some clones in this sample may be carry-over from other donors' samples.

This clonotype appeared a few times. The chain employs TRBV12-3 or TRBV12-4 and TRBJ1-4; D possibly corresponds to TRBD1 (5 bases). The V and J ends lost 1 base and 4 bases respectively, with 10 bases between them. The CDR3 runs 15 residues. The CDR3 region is CASSLDRGNNEKLFF. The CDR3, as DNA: TGTGCCAGCAGTTTAGATAGGGGAAATAATGAAAAACTGTTTTTT.

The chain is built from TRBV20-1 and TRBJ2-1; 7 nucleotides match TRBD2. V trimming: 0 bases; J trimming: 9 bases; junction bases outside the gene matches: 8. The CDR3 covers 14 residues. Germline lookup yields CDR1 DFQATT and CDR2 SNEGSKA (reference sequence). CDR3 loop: CSARDRAGVGEQFF. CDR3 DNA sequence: TGCAGTGCTAGAGATCGGGCGGGAGTTGGTGAGCAGTTCTTC.

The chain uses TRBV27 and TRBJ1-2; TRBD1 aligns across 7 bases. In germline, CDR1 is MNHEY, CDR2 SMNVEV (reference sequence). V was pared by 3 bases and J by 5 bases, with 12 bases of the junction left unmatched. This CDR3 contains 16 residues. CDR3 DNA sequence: TGTGCCAGCAGTTTGGTACAGGGGATGGGGGGGTATGGCTACACCTTC. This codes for CASSLVQGMGGYGYTF.

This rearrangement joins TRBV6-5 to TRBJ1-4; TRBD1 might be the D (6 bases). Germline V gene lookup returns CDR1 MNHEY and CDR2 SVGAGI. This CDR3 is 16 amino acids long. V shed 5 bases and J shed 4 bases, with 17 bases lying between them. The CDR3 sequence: CASSRDTYSFNEKLFF. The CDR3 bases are TGTGCCAGCAGTCGGGACACCTATAGTTTTAATGAAAAACTGTTTTTT.

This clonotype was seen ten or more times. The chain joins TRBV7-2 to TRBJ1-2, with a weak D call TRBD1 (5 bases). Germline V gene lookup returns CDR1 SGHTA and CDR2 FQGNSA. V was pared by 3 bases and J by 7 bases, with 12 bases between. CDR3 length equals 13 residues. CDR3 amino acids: CASSFMGTGGYTF. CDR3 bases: TGTGCCAGCAGCTTCATGGGGACTGGTGGCTACACCTTC. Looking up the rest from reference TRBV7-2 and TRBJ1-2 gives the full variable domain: GAGVSQSPSNKVTEKGKDVELRCDPISGHTALYWYRQSLGQGLEFLIYFQGNSAPDKSGLPSDRFSAERTGGSVSTLTIQRTQQEDSAVYLCASSFMGTGGYTFGSGTRLTVV.

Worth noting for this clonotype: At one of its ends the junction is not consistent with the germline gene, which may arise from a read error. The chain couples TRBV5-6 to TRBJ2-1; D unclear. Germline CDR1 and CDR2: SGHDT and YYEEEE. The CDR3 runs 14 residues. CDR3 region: CVSSLWGRHNEQFF. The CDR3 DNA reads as TGTGTCAGCAGCTTATGGGGTCGCCACAATGAGCAGTTCTTC.

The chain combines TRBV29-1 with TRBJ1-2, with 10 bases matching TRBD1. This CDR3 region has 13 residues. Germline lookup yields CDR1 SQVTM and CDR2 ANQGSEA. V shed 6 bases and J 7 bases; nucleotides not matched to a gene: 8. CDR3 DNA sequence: TGCAGCGTGGATCGACAGGGGGCTGGTGGCTACACCTTC. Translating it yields CSVDRQGAGGYTF.

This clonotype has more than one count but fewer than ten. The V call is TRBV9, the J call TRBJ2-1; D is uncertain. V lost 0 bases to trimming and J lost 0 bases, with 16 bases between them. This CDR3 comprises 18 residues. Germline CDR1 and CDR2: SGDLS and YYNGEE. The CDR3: CASSVEVDLLSSYNEQFF. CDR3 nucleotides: TGTGCCAGCAGCGTAGAAGTCGATCTATTAAGCTCCTACAATGAGCAGTTCTTC.

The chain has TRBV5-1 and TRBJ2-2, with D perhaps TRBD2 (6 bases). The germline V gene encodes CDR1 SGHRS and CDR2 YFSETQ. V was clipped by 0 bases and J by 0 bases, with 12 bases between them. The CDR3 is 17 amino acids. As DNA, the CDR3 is TGCGCCAGCAGCTTGGACGCCGGCGGGGCGAACACCGGGGAGCTGTTTTTT. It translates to CASSLDAGGANTGELFF.

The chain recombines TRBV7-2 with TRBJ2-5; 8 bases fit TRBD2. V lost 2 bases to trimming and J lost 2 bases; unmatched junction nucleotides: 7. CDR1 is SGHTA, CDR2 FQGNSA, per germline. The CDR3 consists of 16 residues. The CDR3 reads CASSLRGSGAQETQYF. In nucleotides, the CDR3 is TGTGCCAGCAGCTTAAGAGGTAGCGGGGCTCAAGAGACCCAGTACTTC.